These 24 T cell receptor beta chains share one sample of origin, sequenced in a study of shared clonotypes between healthy human individuals. Produced via immunoSEQ multiplex PCR; TCRdb's table is partial and in-frame only. The sample carries some 1,100,000 clones, approximately 80% recorded once. The sequencing sample was made of memory CD4+ T cells from PBMCs. Documented subset: CD45RA-negative fraction. The receptors here all came from a man younger than 35 in good health. Some clones in this sample may be carry-over from other donors' samples.

This sequence joins TRBV11-3 and TRBJ2-2, with 8 nucleotides matching TRBD1. The germline gives CDR1 SGHNT, CDR2 YENEEA. Trimming removed 5 bases from V and 2 bases from J; junction bases left unmatched: 7. This CDR3 comprises 16 residues. CDR3 sequence reads: CASSARPGGNTGELFF. DNA for the CDR3: TGTGCCAGCAGCGCGAGGCCAGGGGGCAACACCGGGGAGCTGTTTTTT.

This clone was counted a single time. In the same sample, other DNA sequences code for this CDR3. This chain connects TRBV5-1 to TRBJ2-1, with a tentative D call TRBD2 (5 bases). Trimming stripped 4 bases from V and 3 bases from J, with 8 bases between. The CDR3 has 13 residues. CDR1 and CDR2 (germline): SGHRS, YFSETQ. The CDR3 DNA reads TGCGCCAGCAGCCTCGGGATCTACAATGAGCAGTTCTTC. This codes for CASSLGIYNEQFF.

The V gene is TRBV28, the J gene TRBJ2-7; weak D call: TRBD2 (6 bases). V was pared by 2 bases and J by 4 bases, with 15 bases between. This CDR3 has 15 amino acids. Germline V gene sequence: CDR1 MDHEN, CDR2 SYDVKM. The CDR3 coding sequence is TGTGCCAGCAGTTTAAGCGGCAATGGGGGGTACGAGCAGTACTTC. Translating it yields CASSLSGNGGYEQYF.

The CDR3: CASSRDSDEQFF. The DNA for the CDR3 is TGTGCCAGCAGCCGGGACTCCGATGAGCAGTTCTTC. This chain joins TRBV11-3 and TRBJ2-1; perhaps TRBD2 as D (6 bases). Per the germline V gene, CDR1 is SGHNT and CDR2 is YENEEA. This CDR3 has 12 residues. Deletions cut 5 bases from V and 8 bases from J, with 10 bases between. The full variable domain, in which reference TRBV11-3 and TRBJ2-1 provide the parts outside the CDR3, is EAGVVQSPRYKIIEKKQPVAFWCNPISGHNTLYWYLQNLGQGPELLIRYENEEAVDDSQLPKDRFSAERLKGVDSTLKIQPAELGDSAVYLCASSRDSDEQFFGPGTRLTVL.

The chain combines TRBV7-2 with TRBJ2-7; D remains unclear. Trimming removed 1 base at V and 2 bases at J, with 9 bases between. Germline CDR1 is SGHTA and CDR2 is FQGNSA. The CDR3 contains 14 residues. The CDR3 sequence is CASSLGPLTYEQYF. The CDR3 nucleotides are TGTGCCAGCAGCTTAGGCCCCCTGACCTACGAGCAGTACTTC.

This clone was counted a few times. The chain recombines TRBV4-2 with TRBJ2-7; 7 bases align to TRBD1. Germline lookup yields CDR1 LGHNA and CDR2 YNFKEQ. V lost 0 bases and J lost 3; bases outside the gene matches: 5. CDR3 size: 15 residues. CDR3 coding DNA: TGTGCCAGCAGCCAAGAGCTCAGGGGGTACTACGAGCAGTACTTC. Its protein product is CASSQELRGYYEQYF.

This chain connects TRBV5-1 to TRBJ2-3; 8 bases map to TRBD2. After removal of 4 bases from V and 7 bases from J, the junction contained 11 bases not matched to a gene. The length of the CDR3 is 15 residues. CDR1 is SGHRS, CDR2 YFSETQ, per germline. The CDR3 DNA sequence: TGCGCCAGCAGCCAGGGAGCGGGGGCTTCGAATACGCAGTATTTT. It is translated as CASSQGAGASNTQYF. Full variable domain (missing parts from reference TRBV5-1 and TRBJ2-3): KAGVTQTPRYLIKTRGQQVTLSCSPISGHRSVSWYQQTPGQGLQFLFEYFSETQRNKGNFPGRFSGRQFSNSRSEMNVSTLELGDSALYLCASSQGAGASNTQYFGPGTRLTVL.

This clone showed up just a few times. This chain uses TRBV10-3 with TRBJ1-5; D is uncertain. Germline CDR1 ENHRY, CDR2 SYGVKD. The CDR3 length is 14 residues. Trimming took 5 bases from V and 3 from J, leaving 11 bases between them. The CDR3 DNA sequence: TGTGCCATCAGTCCCACGGCCTTCAATCAGCCCCAGCATTTT. As protein: CAISPTAFNQPQHF.

With regard to this clone: This sequence may be a read error, since a much larger clone differs from it by one base. The same CDR3 is also encoded by other DNA sequences in this sample. The J gene is TRBJ1-6, the V gene TRBV30; D gene uncertain. The V gene's germline CDR1 is GTSNPN and CDR2 SVGIG (reference sequence). The V and J ends lost 0 bases and 0 bases respectively, with 3 bases between them. CDR3 length: 14 residues. The CDR3 nucleotides read TGTGCCTGGAGTGTGAGCTCCTATAATTCACCCCTCCACTTT. It specifies CAWSVSSYNSPLHF.

The V and J genes are TRBV15 and TRBJ1-2; D possibly corresponds to TRBD1 (6 bases). CDR1 is LNHNV, CDR2 YYDKDF, per germline (reference sequence). Trimming stripped 0 bases from V and 6 bases from J, with 11 bases between. The CDR3 totals 14 residues. The CDR3 sequence is CATSRDRAGDGYTF. The CDR3 region has the DNA TGTGCCACCAGCAGAGATCGGGCAGGGGATGGCTACACCTTC.

The rearrangement links TRBV28 to TRBJ2-3; 7 bases match TRBD1. J lost 2 bases, V lost 4 bases, and 3 bases had no gene match. The CDR3 covers 14 residues. Per the germline V gene, CDR1 is MDHEN and CDR2 is SYDVKM. CDR3 protein: CASSWGTATDTQYF. CDR3 nucleotide sequence: TGTGCCAGCAGTTGGGGGACAGCCACAGATACGCAGTATTTT.

The V call is TRBV30, the J call TRBJ2-7; 11 nucleotides line up with TRBD2. Germline lookup yields CDR1 GTSNPN and CDR2 SVGIG (reference sequence). With 4 bases clipped from V and 3 bases from J, the junction kept 2 bases outside the gene matches. This CDR3 region has 13 residues. CDR3 sequence (DNA): TGTGCCTGGACTAGCGGGAGGTACTACGAGCAGTACTTC. This sequence encodes CAWTSGRYYEQYF. The variable domain in full, completed from reference TRBV30 and TRBJ2-7, reads SQTIHQWPATLVQPVGSPLSLECTVEGTSNPNLYWYRQAAGRGLQLLFYSVGIGQISSEVPQNLSASRPQDRQFILSSKKLLLSDSGFYLCAWTSGRYYEQYFGPGTRLTVT.

Only a few counts were recorded for this clone. The chain uses TRBV29-1 and TRBJ1-1; D is unclear. This CDR3 is built from 8 residues. V dropped 3 bases and J dropped 13 bases, with 6 bases sitting between them. Germline V gene lookup returns CDR1 SQVTM and CDR2 ANQGSEA. CDR3 loop: CSVDRFFF. The CDR3 DNA sequence: TGCAGCGTTGACCGGTTTTTCTTT.

The chain recombines TRBV9 with TRBJ2-2, with TRBD2 matching over 7 bases. The CDR3 is 16 residues long. Losses at the gene ends were 5 bases for V and 5 bases for J; bases not matched to a gene: 12. Germline V CDR1 and CDR2: SGDLS, YYNGEE. CDR3 sequence reads: CASRPGTTAGTGELFF. In nucleotides, the CDR3 is TGTGCCAGCAGACCCGGGACTACCGCCGGGACCGGGGAGCTGTTTTTT. The whole variable domain, remainder taken from reference TRBV9 and TRBJ2-2, is DSGVTQTPKHLITATGQRVTLRCSPRSGDLSVYWYQQSLDQGLQFLIQYYNGEERAKGNILERFSAQQFPDLHSELNLSSLELGDSALYFCASRPGTTAGTGELFFGEGSRLTVL.

The chain combines TRBV4-1 with TRBJ1-6; D may be TRBD1 (5 bases). V was trimmed by 4 bases and J by 7 bases, leaving 14 bases between them. Germline V gives CDR1 MGHRA, CDR2 YSYEKL. CDR3 size: 15 residues. The CDR3 sequence is CASSPMAGVNSPLHF. The CDR3 DNA reads as TGCGCCAGCAGCCCTATGGCGGGGGTCAATTCACCCCTCCACTTT.

The chain uses TRBV6-1 and TRBJ1-5, with 10 bases aligning to TRBD1. This CDR3 has 16 residues. Germline loops: CDR1 MNHNS, CDR2 SASEGT. The J segment lost 0 bases and the V segment lost 3 bases, leaving 2 bases of the junction unmatched. This CDR3 is CASSEGTGVSNQPQHF. The CDR3 nucleotides read TGTGCCAGCAGTGAGGGGACAGGGGTTAGCAATCAGCCCCAGCATTTT.

This clone has a handful of counts. The chain has TRBV11-2 and TRBJ1-1, with D tentatively TRBD1 (6 bases). The CDR3 totals 13 residues. The V end lost 5 bases, the J end lost 1 base, and 8 bases lay between the germline ends. Germline-derived CDR1 and CDR2 are SGHAT and FQNNGV. CDR3 coding DNA: TGTGCCAGCAGCAAACAGGGGAACACTGAAGCTTTCTTT. This translates into CASSKQGNTEAFF.

The V and J genes are TRBV7-9 and TRBJ2-7; TRBD1 is a possible D gene (5 bases). The CDR3 sequence is 16 residues long. In germline, CDR1 is SEHNR, CDR2 FQNEAQ (reference sequence). Trimming pared 5 bases from V and 0 bases from J, leaving 17 bases between. The CDR3 loop reads CASSRWITTGSYEQYF. In DNA form, the CDR3 reads TGTGCCAGCAGCCGATGGATTACTACAGGCTCCTACGAGCAGTACTTC.

About this clone: At the DNA level, this CDR3 is encoded by other sequences in the same sample as well. The chain links TRBV2 to TRBJ2-7; D gene uncertain. The CDR3 has 11 amino acids. Per the germline V gene, CDR1 is SNHLY and CDR2 is FYNNEI. Trimming cost V 8 bases and J 2 bases, with 7 bases left between them. The CDR3, as DNA: TGTGCCAGCCGGGCCACCTACGAGCAGTACTTC. Translating gives CASRATYEQYF.

The V gene is TRBV5-5, the J gene TRBJ1-1; TRBD1 might be the D (5 bases). Trimming cost V 6 bases and J 5 bases, with 17 bases left between them. The CDR3 length is 14 residues. The germline V gene encodes CDR1 SGHKS and CDR2 YYEKEE (reference sequence). CDR3 nucleotide sequence: TGTGCCAGCATCCCAGGGCCGGGGGAAACTGAAGCTTTCTTT. It encodes CASIPGPGETEAFF. Looking up the rest from reference TRBV5-5 and TRBJ1-1 gives the full variable domain: DAGVTQSPTHLIKTRGQQVTLRCSPISGHKSVSWYQQVLGQGPQFIFQYYEKEERGRGNFPDRFSARQFPNYSSELNVNALLLGDSALYLCASIPGPGETEAFFGQGTRLTVV.

This clone has at least ten counts. The J gene is TRBJ1-1, the V gene TRBV13; 7 bases agree with TRBD1. Germline-derived CDR1 and CDR2 are PRHDT and FYEKMQ (reference sequence). The CDR3 totals 15 residues. V was clipped by 2 bases and J by 6 bases; unmatched bases: 9. The CDR3 DNA follows: TGTGCCAGCAGCTTAACCGGGACAGCCCGACCTGAAGCTTTCTTT. Its translation is CASSLTGTARPEAFF.

The V and J genes are TRBV28 and TRBJ1-2; TRBD1 agrees at 9 bases. The germline V gene has CDR1 MDHEN and CDR2 SYDVKM. V lost 6 bases, J lost 2 bases, and 10 bases stayed unmatched. This CDR3 contains 16 residues. The CDR3 spells CASSLPGTGKNYGYTF. CDR3 nucleotides: TGTGCCAGCAGCCTACCGGGGACAGGGAAGAACTATGGCTACACCTTC.

The chain uses TRBV4-1 and TRBJ1-3; TRBD1 might be the D (6 bases). CDR3 size: 15 residues. V was shortened by 4 bases and J by 4 bases, with 14 bases between the two germline ends. Germline CDR1 and CDR2: MGHRA and YSYEKL. CDR3 sequence (DNA): TGCGCCAGCAGCCCGGAAAGGGGGTCAGGAAACACCATATATTTT. This encodes CASSPERGSGNTIYF.

Comments on this clone: The germline gene is not matched at one end of the junction; a read error may be the cause. This chain joins TRBV5-4 and TRBJ2-2; a weak D match, TRBD2 (5 bases). This CDR3 has 13 amino acids. Germline V gene sequence: CDR1 SGHNT, CDR2 YYREEE (reference sequence). This chain's CDR3 is CASSLDPTGKLFF. The CDR3 bases are TGTGCCAGCAGCTTGGACCCGACCGGGAAGCTGTTTTTT.